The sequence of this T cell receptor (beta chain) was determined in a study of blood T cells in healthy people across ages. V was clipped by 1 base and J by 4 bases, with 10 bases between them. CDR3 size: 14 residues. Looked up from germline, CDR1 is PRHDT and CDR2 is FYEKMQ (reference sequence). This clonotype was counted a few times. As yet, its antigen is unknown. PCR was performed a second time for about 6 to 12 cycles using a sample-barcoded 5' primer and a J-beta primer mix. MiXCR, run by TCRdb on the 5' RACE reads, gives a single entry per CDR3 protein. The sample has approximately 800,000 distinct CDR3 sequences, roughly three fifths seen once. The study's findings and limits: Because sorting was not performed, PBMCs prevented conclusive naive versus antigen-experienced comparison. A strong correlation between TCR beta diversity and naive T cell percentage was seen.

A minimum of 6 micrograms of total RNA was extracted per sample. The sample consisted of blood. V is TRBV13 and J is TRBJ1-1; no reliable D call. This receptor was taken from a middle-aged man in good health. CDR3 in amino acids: CASSLVLGSTEAFF. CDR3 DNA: TGTGCCAGCAGCTTAGTGTTAGGAAGCACTGAAGCTTTCTTT.